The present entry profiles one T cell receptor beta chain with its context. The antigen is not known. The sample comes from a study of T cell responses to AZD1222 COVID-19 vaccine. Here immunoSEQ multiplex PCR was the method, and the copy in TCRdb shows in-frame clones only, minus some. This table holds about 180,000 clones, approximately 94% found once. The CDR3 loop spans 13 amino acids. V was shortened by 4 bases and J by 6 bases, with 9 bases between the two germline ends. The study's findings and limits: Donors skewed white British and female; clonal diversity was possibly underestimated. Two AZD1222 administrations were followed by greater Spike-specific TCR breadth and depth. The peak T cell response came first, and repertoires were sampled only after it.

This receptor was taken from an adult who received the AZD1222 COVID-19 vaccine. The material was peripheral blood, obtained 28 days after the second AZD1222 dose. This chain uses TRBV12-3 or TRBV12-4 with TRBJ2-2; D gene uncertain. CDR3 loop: CASSSTVSGELFF. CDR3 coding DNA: TGTGCCAGCAGTTCGACGGTATCCGGGGAGCTGTTTTTT.